A single sample is the source of the 32 T cell receptor beta chains below, sequenced in a study of cytomegalovirus exposure and HLA in healthy donors. PCR primers comprised 60 Vbeta and 13 Jbeta primers. Assay used: immunoSEQ multiplex PCR; TCRdb lists only in-frame clones, some missing. The listing contains 150,000 to 200,000 clones. Sequenced: PBMCs. The source is a man aged 30 to 45 in good health and CMV-seronegative.

V gene TRBV5-4 combines with J gene TRBJ1-2; 7 bases match TRBD1. Germline CDR1 SGHNT, CDR2 YYREEE (reference sequence). The CDR3 is made up of 14 amino acids. V was clipped by 4 bases and J by 1 base; unmatched bases: 4. In nucleotides, the CDR3 is TGTGCCAGCAGCCAGGACAGGAATAACTATGGCTACACCTTC. As protein: CASSQDRNNYGYTF.

The chain carries TRBV19 and TRBJ2-7; 9 bases are shared with TRBD2. The germline V gene encodes CDR1 LNHDA and CDR2 SQIVND (reference sequence). There are 16 residues in the CDR3. Trimming cost V 6 bases and J 0 bases; bases outside gene matches: 9. The DNA of the CDR3 is TGTGCCAGTAGCAGTAGCGGGAGCGGAATCTCCTACGAGCAGTACTTC. Translating gives CASSSSGSGISYEQYF.

This chain joins TRBV18 and TRBJ2-7, with D possibly TRBD1 on 5 matching bases. The CDR3 spans 13 residues. Trimming removed 2 bases from V and 3 bases from J, with 8 bases in between. Germline V lookup: CDR1 KGHSH, CDR2 LQKENI. As DNA, the CDR3 is TGTGCCAGCTCACCAAGGCAGGGCTACGAGCAGTACTTC. It codes for CASSPRQGYEQYF.

The genes are TRBV2 and TRBJ2-2; 9 bases fit TRBD2. CDR1 SNHLY and CDR2 FYNNEI come from the germline V gene. This CDR3 has 15 amino acids. Losses at the gene ends were 3 bases for V and 6 bases for J; bases not matched to a gene: 5. Written as DNA, the CDR3 is TGTGCCAGCAGTGACAGTAGCGGGAGCGCCGGGGAGCTGTTTTTT. Its protein is CASSDSSGSAGELFF.

The chain carries TRBV13 and TRBJ1-2, with a tentative D call TRBD1 (6 bases). V lost 4 bases and J 6 bases, leaving 18 bases between the germline ends. The CDR3 sequence is 15 residues long. The germline V gene has CDR1 PRHDT and CDR2 FYEKMQ (reference sequence). The CDR3 loop is CASSYTDRPLDGYTF. CDR3 in DNA: TGTGCCAGCAGCTACACTGACAGGCCCCTCGATGGCTACACCTTC.

J is TRBJ1-1 and V is TRBV2; TRBD1 might be the D (6 bases). This CDR3 is 14 amino acids long. CDR1 and CDR2 (germline): SNHLY, FYNNEI. Trimming cost V 6 bases and J 4 bases, with 15 bases left between them. CDR3: CASRRDLTGTEAFF. In DNA, the CDR3 is TGTGCCAGCAGGAGAGATTTGACAGGCACTGAAGCTTTCTTT. The variable domain in full, with the rest retrieved from reference TRBV2 and TRBJ1-1, is EPEVTQTPSHQVTQMGQEVILRCVPISNHLYFYWYRQILGQKVEFLVSFYNNEISEKSEIFDDQFSVERPDGSNFTLKIRSTKLEDSAMYFCASRRDLTGTEAFFGQGTRLTVV.

The chain links TRBV11-3 to TRBJ1-1; D gene uncertain. Looked up from germline, CDR1 is SGHNT and CDR2 is YENEEA. CDR3 length: 13 amino acids. The V and J ends lost 1 base and 3 bases respectively, with 6 bases between them. CDR3 region: CASSLGQYTEAFF. The CDR3 DNA reads TGTGCCAGCAGCTTAGGGCAGTACACTGAAGCTTTCTTT. Filled out from reference TRBV11-3 and TRBJ1-1, the complete variable domain reads EAGVVQSPRYKIIEKKQPVAFWCNPISGHNTLYWYLQNLGQGPELLIRYENEEAVDDSQLPKDRFSAERLKGVDSTLKIQPAELGDSAVYLCASSLGQYTEAFFGQGTRLTVV.

The V call is TRBV7-2, the J call TRBJ1-1; D is ambiguous. CDR3 length: 16 amino acids. The V gene's germline CDR1 is SGHTA and CDR2 FQGNSA. Trimming took off 0 bases at V and 0 bases at J, with 11 bases between the two ends. The CDR3 region is CASSLAVTQMNTEAFF. The CDR3 DNA reads as TGTGCCAGCAGCTTAGCTGTGACACAAATGAACACTGAAGCTTTCTTT.

The chain carries TRBV10-3 and TRBJ1-1, with D perhaps matching TRBD1 (5 bases). With 7 bases removed from V and 5 bases from J, the gap between germline ends came to 14 bases. CDR1 ENHRY and CDR2 SYGVKD come from the germline V gene. The CDR3 loop spans 13 amino acids. CDR3 sequence: CAITAGLRTEAFF. The DNA for the CDR3 is TGTGCCATCACGGCAGGGCTAAGGACTGAAGCTTTCTTT.

The V call is TRBV2, the J call TRBJ1-5; tentative D call: TRBD1 (5 bases). The CDR3 consists of 16 residues. Trimming removed 7 bases from V and 0 bases from J, with 16 bases in between. In germline, CDR1 is SNHLY, CDR2 FYNNEI. CDR3 protein: CASTPPPTASNQPQHF. CDR3 DNA: TGTGCCAGCACCCCACCCCCGACAGCTAGCAATCAGCCCCAGCATTTT. The complete variable domain, with remaining parts taken from reference TRBV2 and TRBJ1-5, reads EPEVTQTPSHQVTQMGQEVILRCVPISNHLYFYWYRQILGQKVEFLVSFYNNEISEKSEIFDDQFSVERPDGSNFTLKIRSTKLEDSAMYFCASTPPPTASNQPQHFGDGTRLSIL.

The V and J genes are TRBV27 and TRBJ2-1; tentative D call: TRBD1 (6 bases). Germline assignment: CDR1 MNHEY and CDR2 SMNVEV (reference sequence). CDR3 length: 14 amino acids. The V end was cut by 5 bases, the J end by 9 bases, with 17 bases between. The CDR3 sequence is CASSKRELGGEQFF. Written as DNA, the CDR3 is TGTGCCAGCAGTAAACGTGAACTAGGGGGTGAGCAGTTCTTC.

V usage is TRBV5-4 and J usage is TRBJ2-5; 8 bases are a match to TRBD1. Trimming at V came to 5 bases and at J to 6 bases, leaving 12 bases not matched to a gene. The length of the CDR3 is 15 residues. Germline values: CDR1 SGHNT, CDR2 YYREEE (reference sequence). As DNA, the CDR3 is TGTGCCAGCAGTTTAGACCAGGGGGCGGGGAAGACCCAGTACTTC. It yields the protein CASSLDQGAGKTQYF. The whole variable domain, filled in from reference TRBV5-4 and TRBJ2-5, reads ETGVTQSPTHLIKTRGQQVTLRCSSQSGHNTVSWYQQALGQGPQFIFQYYREEENGRGNFPPRFSGLQFPNYSSELNVNALELDDSALYLCASSLDQGAGKTQYFGPGTRLLVL.

V and J are TRBV10-1 and TRBJ2-3; D ambiguous. V was clipped by 5 bases and J by 4 bases, with 13 bases between them. Per germline, CDR1 WNHNN and CDR2 SYGVQD (reference sequence). The CDR3 is 14 residues long. CDR3 sequence (DNA): TGCGCCAGCAGTCTGCCTAAAGAAGCAGATACGCAGTATTTT. Its translation is CASSLPKEADTQYF.

The V call is TRBV5-1, the J call TRBJ1-4; the D is unclear. V was clipped by 1 base and J by 0 bases, with 16 bases between them. The CDR3 contains 18 residues. The germline CDR1 and CDR2 sequences are SGHRS and YFSETQ. This CDR3 is CASSLSSLGVATNEKLFF. For the CDR3, the DNA is TGCGCCAGCAGCTTGTCTTCTCTCGGGGTTGCAACTAATGAAAAACTGTTTTTT.

In DNA, the CDR3 is TGTGCCAGCAGCTGGGAAAACAGGGAAACCACTGAAGCTTTCTTT. This encodes CASSWENRETTEAFF. This sequence joins TRBV5-4 and TRBJ1-1; tentative D call: TRBD1 (6 bases). This CDR3 spans 15 amino acids. Germline V gene sequence: CDR1 SGHNT, CDR2 YYREEE (reference sequence). V was cut by 3 bases and J by 4 bases, with 16 bases left in between.

The chain has TRBV7-9 and TRBJ2-5, with 9 positions matching TRBD2. Judging by the DNA end, TRBJ2-7 fits better; the J call may be wrong. This CDR3 spans 16 amino acids. Per the germline V gene, CDR1 is SEHNR and CDR2 is FQNEAQ (reference sequence). The CDR3 DNA reads as TGTGCCAGCGAATATGCGGGAGGGCCAAGCTCCTACGAGCAGTACTTC. Translated: CASEYAGGPSSYEQYF.

The CDR3 loop reads CASGWRTVNTEAFF. In DNA, the CDR3 is TGTGCCAGCGGATGGCGGACAGTGAACACTGAAGCTTTCTTT. V and J are TRBV6-5 and TRBJ1-1; tentatively, D is TRBD1 (6 bases). The V and J ends lost 8 bases and 0 bases respectively, with 13 bases between them. CDR1 and CDR2 from the germline V gene are MNHEY and SVGAGI. This CDR3 is built from 14 residues.

The chain employs TRBV6-1 and TRBJ1-2; no clear D. V was trimmed by 0 bases and J by 4 bases, leaving 6 bases between them. CDR1 is MNHNS and CDR2 is SASEGT in the germline V gene. The CDR3 spans 13 residues. The DNA for the CDR3 is TGTGCCAGCAGTGAAGCGAAGCCCTATGGCTACACCTTC. Its translation is CASSEAKPYGYTF.

The V gene is TRBV5-1, the J gene TRBJ2-7, with D possibly being TRBD1 (6 bases). Trimming left V 0 bases short and J 5 bases short, with 12 bases between. Germline CDR1 reads SGHRS; CDR2 reads YFSETQ. There are 14 residues in the CDR3. CDR3 loop: CASSLDNRAHEQYF. CDR3 DNA sequence: TGCGCCAGCAGCTTGGACAACAGGGCCCACGAGCAGTACTTC.

The chain is built from TRBV19 and TRBJ2-4; 15 positions match TRBD2. The CDR3 is made up of 17 amino acids. V shed 3 bases, J shed 4 bases, and the junction held 4 bases outside the gene matches. Germline lookup yields CDR1 LNHDA and CDR2 SQIVND (reference sequence). The CDR3 is CASSMGLAGGFKNIQYF. CDR3 bases: TGTGCCAGTAGTATGGGACTAGCGGGAGGTTTTAAAAACATTCAGTACTTC.

The V and J genes are TRBV5-1 and TRBJ1-2, with D maybe TRBD1 (6 bases). The ends were cut back, 2 bases at V and 6 bases at J, with 14 bases in the middle. Looked up from germline, CDR1 is SGHRS and CDR2 is YFSETQ. CDR3 length: 14 amino acids. The CDR3 sequence: CASSLQGRVNGYTF. Here the CDR3 DNA reads TGCGCCAGCAGCTTACAGGGTAGAGTTAATGGCTACACCTTC.

V usage is TRBV4-2 and J usage is TRBJ1-5; 10 bases agree with TRBD1. CDR1 and CDR2 (germline): LGHNA, YNFKEQ. With 5 bases clipped from V and 4 bases from J, the junction kept 2 bases outside the gene matches. This CDR3 is built from 14 residues. The CDR3 protein is CASSAGQGNQPQHF. The CDR3 nucleotides are TGTGCCAGCAGCGCGGGACAGGGGAATCAGCCCCAGCATTTT.

J is TRBJ1-2 and V is TRBV28; 7 bases align to TRBD1. The trim removed 1 base at V and 12 bases at J, leaving 5 bases unmatched. The germline V gene has CDR1 MDHEN and CDR2 SYDVKM. The CDR3 consists of 12 residues. CDR3: CASSLLTGSNTF. Here the CDR3 DNA reads TGTGCCAGCAGTTTATTGACAGGGAGCAACACCTTC.

The chain links TRBV30 to TRBJ1-2; TRBD1 matches at 11 bases. The CDR3 is 19 residues long. V lost 1 base to trimming and J lost 3 bases; unmatched junction nucleotides: 16. From germline, CDR1 is GTSNPN and CDR2 SVGIG (reference sequence). CDR3 sequence reads: CAWSGTKWRRDRGDYGYTF. The DNA of the CDR3 is TGTGCCTGGAGTGGTACTAAGTGGCGCCGGGACAGGGGGGACTATGGCTACACCTTC.

The genes are TRBV5-1 and TRBJ2-7; maybe TRBD2 (6 bases). Germline CDR1 reads SGHRS; CDR2 reads YFSETQ. V was shortened by 6 bases and J by 6 bases, with 22 bases between the two germline ends. The CDR3 runs 15 residues. The CDR3 region is CASKAATAPGVEQYF. The CDR3, as DNA: TGCGCCAGCAAGGCCGCGACCGCACCGGGGGTCGAGCAGTACTTC.

Note on this clone: Relative to the germline gene, one junction end is altered; a read error may explain this. V gene TRBV7-9 combines with J gene TRBJ1-2, with D perhaps TRBD1 (6 bases). Germline V gene lookup returns CDR1 SEHNR and CDR2 FQNEAQ (reference sequence). The CDR3 has 11 amino acids. CDR3 in amino acids: CTSSNRDGYTF. In DNA, the CDR3 is TGTACCAGCAGCAACAGGGATGGCTACACCTTC.

The rearrangement links TRBV15 to TRBJ1-2, with 8 bases matching TRBD1. The CDR3 totals 14 residues. V lost 1 base and J lost 6; bases outside the gene matches: 4. The germline CDR1 and CDR2 sequences are LNHNV and YYDKDF (reference sequence). CDR3 DNA sequence: TGTGCCACCAGCAGAGTCGACAGGGGCAATGGCTACACCTTC. Translation gives CATSRVDRGNGYTF.

The rearrangement uses TRBV4-2 and TRBJ2-1, with 11 bases that match TRBD2. V dropped 3 bases and J dropped 0; count of bases not matched to a gene: 7. Germline values: CDR1 LGHNA, CDR2 YNFKEQ. The length of the CDR3 is 18 residues. CDR3 residues: CASSHLAGGPNSYNEQFF. CDR3 sequence (DNA): TGTGCCAGCAGCCATCTAGCGGGAGGCCCAAACTCCTACAATGAGCAGTTCTTC.

This sequence joins TRBV6-4 and TRBJ2-3, with 9 bases that match TRBD2. The CDR3 extends over 15 amino acids. CDR1 and CDR2 from the germline V gene are MRHNA and SNTAGT. With V trimmed by 5 bases and J by 0 bases, 3 bases remained unmatched. This CDR3 is CASSSTSGSTDTQYF. The CDR3 region has the DNA TGTGCCAGCAGTAGTACTAGCGGGAGCACAGATACGCAGTATTTT.

The rearrangement links TRBV6-1 to TRBJ2-3, with D possibly being TRBD1 (6 bases). Germline V gene sequence: CDR1 MNHNS, CDR2 SASEGT. Trimming removed 3 bases from V and 1 base from J, with 11 bases in between. The length of the CDR3 is 15 residues. Here the CDR3 DNA reads TGTGCCAGCAGTGATCAGGGGCTGCGCACAGATACGCAGTATTTT. It codes for CASSDQGLRTDTQYF.

With respect to this clone: The identical CDR3 is also encoded by other nucleotide sequences in the sample. V usage is TRBV9 and J usage is TRBJ2-1, with 11 bases matching TRBD2. The CDR3 runs to 15 residues. Trimming removed 0 bases from V and 4 bases from J; junction bases left unmatched: 0. Germline V CDR1 and CDR2: SGDLS, YYNGEE. The chain's CDR3 is CASSVGTSGYNEQFF. CDR3 nucleotide sequence: TGTGCCAGCAGCGTAGGGACTAGCGGGTACAATGAGCAGTTCTTC.

V usage is TRBV29-1 and J usage is TRBJ2-2; D ambiguous. The V end lost 4 bases, the J end lost 2 bases, and 8 bases lay between the germline ends. Germline loops: CDR1 SQVTM, CDR2 ANQGSEA. The length of the CDR3 is 13 residues. The DNA for the CDR3 is TGCAGCGTTGGGGCAGCAAACACCGGGGAGCTGTTTTTT. Translating it yields CSVGAANTGELFF.